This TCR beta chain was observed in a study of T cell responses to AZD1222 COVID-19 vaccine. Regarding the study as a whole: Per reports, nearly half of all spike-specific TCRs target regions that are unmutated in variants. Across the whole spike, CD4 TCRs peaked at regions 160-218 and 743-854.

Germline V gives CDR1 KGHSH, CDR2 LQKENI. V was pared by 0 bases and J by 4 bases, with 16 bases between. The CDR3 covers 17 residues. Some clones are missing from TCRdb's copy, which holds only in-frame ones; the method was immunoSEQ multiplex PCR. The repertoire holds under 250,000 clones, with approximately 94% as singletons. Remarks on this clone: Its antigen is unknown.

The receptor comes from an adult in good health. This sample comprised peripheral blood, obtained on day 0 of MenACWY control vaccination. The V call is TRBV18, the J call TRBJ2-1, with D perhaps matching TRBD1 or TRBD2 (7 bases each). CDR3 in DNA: TGTGCCAGCTCACCACCGGGACAGCGGGGACCTTACAATGAGCAGTTCTTC. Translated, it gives CASSPPGQRGPYNEQFF.